This T cell receptor beta chain was profiled in a study of circulating and synovial CD4+ cells in juvenile arthritis. Method: immunoSEQ multiplex PCR; TCRdb's copy keeps in-frame clones and lacks some. The sample includes about 3,900 clones, under 90% of them seen just once. V was cut by 4 bases and J by 5 bases, with 6 bases left in between. CDR1 and CDR2 (germline): ENHRY, SYGVKD. The CDR3 is made up of 11 amino acids. The chain recombines TRBV10-3 with TRBJ2-7; D not resolved. This receptor was obtained from a human donor with juvenile idiopathic arthritis. Sequencing was carried out using CD4+ T cells from synovial fluid. This CDR3 reads CAISGLDEQYF. The CDR3 coding sequence is TGTGCCATCAGTGGTCTCGACGAGCAGTACTTC.